Sequencing of this T cell receptor (beta chain) was carried out in a study of cytomegalovirus exposure and HLA in healthy donors. Study-wide results and caveats: TCR sequences were mostly rare, though some public TCRs occurred in many donors. The later analysis indicated that the majority of CMV-associated TCR beta chains appeared HLA-restricted.

As to this clone: Its cognate antigen is unknown.

CDR3 length: 15 amino acids. Germline CDR1 is SGHTA and CDR2 is FQGNSA. The V end was cut by 4 bases, the J end by 4 bases, with 14 bases between. PCR primers comprised 60 Vbeta and 13 Jbeta primers. Repertoires were generated with immunoSEQ multiplex PCR, while TCRdb's copy carries only in-frame clones and drops some. Of some 100,000 clones listed, about 68% are singletons. The rearrangement links TRBV7-2 to TRBJ1-5, with D tentatively TRBD1 (6 bases). The origin of this receptor is a male donor in good health and CMV-seropositive. The specimen was PBMCs. Written as DNA, the CDR3 is TGTGCCAGCAGCTGGGGCCCGAGGGGGAATCAGCCCCAGCATTTT. It codes for CASSWGPRGNQPQHF.